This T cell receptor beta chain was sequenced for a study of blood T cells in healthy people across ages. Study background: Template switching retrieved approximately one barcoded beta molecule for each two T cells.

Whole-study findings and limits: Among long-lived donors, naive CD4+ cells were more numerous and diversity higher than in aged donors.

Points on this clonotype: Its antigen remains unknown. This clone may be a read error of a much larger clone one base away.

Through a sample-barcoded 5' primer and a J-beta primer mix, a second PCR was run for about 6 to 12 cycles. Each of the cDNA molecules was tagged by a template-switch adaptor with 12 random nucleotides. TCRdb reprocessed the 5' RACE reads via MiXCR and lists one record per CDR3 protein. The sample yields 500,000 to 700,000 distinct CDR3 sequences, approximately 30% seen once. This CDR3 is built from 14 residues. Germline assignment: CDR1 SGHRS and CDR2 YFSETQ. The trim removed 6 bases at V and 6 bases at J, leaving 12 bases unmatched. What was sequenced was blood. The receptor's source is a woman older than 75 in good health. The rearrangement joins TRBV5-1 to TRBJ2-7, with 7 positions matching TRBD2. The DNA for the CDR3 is TGCGCCAGCAACACCGGGACTACCGGCGCCGAGCAGTACTTC. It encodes CASNTGTTGAEQYF.